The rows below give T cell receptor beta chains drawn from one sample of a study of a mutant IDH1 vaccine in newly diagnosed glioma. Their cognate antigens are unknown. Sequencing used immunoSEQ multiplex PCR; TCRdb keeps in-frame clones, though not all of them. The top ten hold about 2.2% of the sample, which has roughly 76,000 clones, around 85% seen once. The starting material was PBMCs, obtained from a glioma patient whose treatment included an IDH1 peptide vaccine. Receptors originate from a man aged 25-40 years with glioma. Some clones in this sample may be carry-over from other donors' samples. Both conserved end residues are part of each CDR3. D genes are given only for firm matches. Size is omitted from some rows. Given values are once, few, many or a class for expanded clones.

CDR3aa: CASSPGTGTNYEQYF
CDR3nt: TGTGCCAGCTCGCCTGGGACAGGGACTAACTACGAGCAGTACTTC
len: 15
d_gene: TRBD1
v_gene: TRBV18
abundance: NA
j_gene: TRBJ2-7

CDR3aa: CASSRAGGLNNEQFF
CDR3nt: TGCGCCAGCAGCCGGGCAGGGGGCCTTAACAATGAGCAGTTCTTC
len: 15
d_gene: TRBD1
v_gene: TRBV5-1
abundance: NA
j_gene: TRBJ2-1

CDR3aa: CASMGEATEAFF
CDR3nt: TGCGCCAGCATGGGGGAGGCCACTGAAGCTTTCTTT
len: 12
d_gene: NA
v_gene: TRBV5-1
abundance: NA
j_gene: TRBJ1-1

CDR3aa: CASSLRYLGMGNEQFF
CDR3nt: TGTGCCAGCAGCTTAAGGTATTTAGGAATGGGGAATGAGCAGTTCTTC
len: 16
d_gene: NA
v_gene: TRBV7-9
abundance: NA
j_gene: TRBJ2-1

CDR3aa: CASGDMTGGYNQPQHF
CDR3nt: TGTGCCAGCGGAGATATGACAGGGGGCTACAATCAGCCCCAGCATTTT
len: 16
d_gene: TRBD1
v_gene: TRBV27
abundance: few
j_gene: TRBJ1-5

CDR3aa: CASSFQVNTEAFF
CDR3nt: TGTGCCAGCAGTTTTCAAGTGAACACTGAAGCTTTCTTT
len: 13
d_gene: NA
v_gene: TRBV27
abundance: NA
j_gene: TRBJ1-1

CDR3aa: CASSPGARNTEAFF
CDR3nt: TGTGCCAGCTCACCAGGAGCCAGGAACACTGAAGCTTTCTTT
len: 14
d_gene: NA
v_gene: TRBV18
abundance: NA
j_gene: TRBJ1-1

CDR3aa: CASSEEYWTSFQGYNSPLHF
CDR3nt: TGTGCCAGCAGTGAAGAATACTGGACAAGTTTTCAGGGCTATAATTCACCCCTCCACTTT
len: 20
d_gene: NA
v_gene: TRBV6-1
abundance: NA
j_gene: TRBJ1-6

CDR3aa: CASSVSGLSGNTIYF
CDR3nt: TGTGCCAGCAGCGTCTCGGGCCTCTCTGGAAACACCATATATTTT
len: 15
d_gene: NA
v_gene: TRBV9
abundance: once
j_gene: TRBJ1-3

CDR3aa: CASSLTPGRYSTDTQYF
CDR3nt: TGTGCCAGCAGCTTAACCCCTGGGAGGTATAGCACAGATACGCAGTATTTT
len: 17
d_gene: NA
v_gene: TRBV7-9
abundance: NA
j_gene: TRBJ2-3

CDR3aa: CAWGSGAGYTF
CDR3nt: TGTGCCTGGGGTTCCGGGGCCGGCTACACCTTC
len: 11
d_gene: NA
v_gene: TRBV30
abundance: NA
j_gene: TRBJ1-2

CDR3aa: CASSPAGGNTIYF
CDR3nt: TGTGCCAGCAGTCCCGCAGGGGGGAACACCATATATTTT
len: 13
d_gene: TRBD1
v_gene: TRBV6-5
abundance: once
j_gene: TRBJ1-3

CDR3aa: CASSPGLEKEQYF
CDR3nt: TGTGCCAGCTCCCCGGGGTTGGAGAAAGAGCAGTACTTC
len: 13
d_gene: NA
v_gene: TRBV18
abundance: once
j_gene: TRBJ2-7

CDR3aa: CASSGSGGHYNEQFF
CDR3nt: TGTGCCAGCAGCGGGAGTGGCGGCCACTACAATGAGCAGTTCTTC
len: 15
d_gene: NA
v_gene: TRBV9
abundance: NA
j_gene: TRBJ2-1

CDR3aa: CASSDGTTGGSADTQYF
CDR3nt: TGTGCCAGCAGTGATGGGACGACAGGGGGCAGCGCAGATACGCAGTATTTT
len: 17
d_gene: TRBD1
v_gene: TRBV6-1
abundance: NA
j_gene: TRBJ2-3

CDR3aa: CASSSGQQSTDTQYF
CDR3nt: TGTGCCAGCAGCTCCGGGCAACAAAGCACAGATACGCAGTATTTT
len: 15
d_gene: NA
v_gene: TRBV5-4
abundance: few
j_gene: TRBJ2-3

CDR3aa: CASSYEGANYQPQHF
CDR3nt: TGTGCCAGCAGTTACGAGGGGGCAAACTATCAGCCCCAGCATTTT
len: 15
d_gene: TRBD1
v_gene: TRBV6-6
abundance: NA
j_gene: TRBJ1-5

CDR3aa: CASSDQAYRGTQYF
CDR3nt: TGCGCCAGCAGTGATCAGGCCTATCGGGGTACGCAGTATTTT
len: 14
d_gene: NA
v_gene: TRBV10-1
abundance: NA
j_gene: TRBJ2-3

CDR3aa: CASSPRQASSGNTIYF
CDR3nt: TGTGCCAGCAGCCCTAGACAGGCGAGCTCTGGAAACACCATATATTTT
len: 16
d_gene: NA
v_gene: TRBV7-2
abundance: NA
j_gene: TRBJ1-3

CDR3aa: CASSSIYRGRVSYNEQFF
CDR3nt: TGTGCCAGCAGCTCCATTTATCGCGGGAGGGTCTCCTACAATGAGCAGTTCTTC
len: 18
d_gene: TRBD2
v_gene: TRBV28
abundance: NA
j_gene: TRBJ2-1